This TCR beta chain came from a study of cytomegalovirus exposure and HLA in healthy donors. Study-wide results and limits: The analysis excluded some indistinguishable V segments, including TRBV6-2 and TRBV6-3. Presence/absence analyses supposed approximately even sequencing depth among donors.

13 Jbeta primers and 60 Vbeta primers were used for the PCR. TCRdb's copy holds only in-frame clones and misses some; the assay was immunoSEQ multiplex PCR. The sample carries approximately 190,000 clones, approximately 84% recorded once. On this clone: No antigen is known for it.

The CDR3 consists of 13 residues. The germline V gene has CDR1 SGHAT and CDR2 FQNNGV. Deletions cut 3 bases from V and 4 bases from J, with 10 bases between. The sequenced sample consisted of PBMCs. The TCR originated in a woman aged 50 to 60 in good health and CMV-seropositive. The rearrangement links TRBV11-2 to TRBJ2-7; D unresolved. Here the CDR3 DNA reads TGTGCCAGCAGCTTGTCATGGGCTTACGAGCAGTACTTC. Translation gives CASSLSWAYEQYF.